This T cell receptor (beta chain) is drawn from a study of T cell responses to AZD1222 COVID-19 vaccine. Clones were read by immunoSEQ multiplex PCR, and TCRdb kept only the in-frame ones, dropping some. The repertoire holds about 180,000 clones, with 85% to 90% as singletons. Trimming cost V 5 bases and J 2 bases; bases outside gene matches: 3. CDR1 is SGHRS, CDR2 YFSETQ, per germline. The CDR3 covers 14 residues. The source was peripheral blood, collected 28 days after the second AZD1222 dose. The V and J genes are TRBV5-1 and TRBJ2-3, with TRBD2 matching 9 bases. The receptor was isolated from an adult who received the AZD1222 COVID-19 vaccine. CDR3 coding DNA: TGCGCCAGCAGGGCGGGAGGGTACACAGATACGCAGTATTTT. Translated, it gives CASRAGGYTDTQYF.